The entry below describes one T cell receptor beta chain. Its recognized antigen is unknown. Per-nucleotide qualities are absent, and no much larger clonotype sits a single base away. Sequences SEHNR (CDR1) and FQNEAQ (CDR2) are obtained from the germline V gene (reference sequence). Reading from cysteine to phenylalanine, the CDR3 counts 13 amino acids. The sequence is cut down to CDR3 DNA, 39 bases in frame from base 1. V lost 5 bases and J lost 5 bases; the stretch between them is 12 bases long. The sample is drawn from a study of cytomegalovirus exposure and HLA in healthy donors (dated by TCRdb to about 2017). Notes on the research overall: In an earlier analysis of approximately 640 of the donors, 250 to 350 Gb of sequence data and 120 million or so unique TCR beta sequences from about 180 million T cells were reported. An early release that covered some 640 HLA-typed donors contained 300 to 350 gigabases of sequencing data and 75 million to 100 million unique TCR sequences. A later analysis re-analyzed previously published TCR beta repertoires from roughly 690 donors and added high-resolution HLA genotyping to study TCR occurrence patterns. On average, around 240,000 unique TCR beta nucleotide sequences were sequenced per donor among 398 genotyped donors of the cohort, with roughly 18% of those sequences being non-productive. About five DR-DQ haplotypes were handled as single units for association and clustering, since linkage in the cohort was strong. In a later genetic analysis, genome-wide SNP genotypes for about three fifths of the 666 donors were used, and that subset was treated as a discovery cohort. In an earlier analysis of roughly 600 of the donors, high-throughput TCR beta sequencing was used to judge whether each TCR beta V gene segment behaved as functional or pseudogenic. A separate validation cohort of about 110 different subjects was used in addition to the approximately 700-subject first cohort. Rather than drawing on any new phenotypic data, the later analysis identified candidate immune exposures from TCR beta sequences and the way those sequences occurred across donors. Both class I and class II loci were covered by HLA typing, at four-digit resolution. Every repertoire in the discovery cohort had been generated on one and the same sequencing platform. The study used immunosequencing to profile the T cell repertoires of 670 or so subjects and linked those repertoires to cytomegalovirus serostatus. The number of donors typed differed by locus, with about 629-630 for A, B, C, DRB1 and DQB1, roughly 520 for DQA1, over 600 for DPA1, and some 470 for DPB1. Donor age, sex, ethnicity and CMV serostatus were collected together with the repertoire data. The genetic ancestry cluster associated with self-reported Caucasian donors included around 76% of the 398 genotyped donors. The study aimed to test whether cataloging public T cell receptors could reveal signatures of past pathogen exposure. To predict cytomegalovirus infection status, the study brought together high-throughput TCR immunosequencing, statistical association of individual TCRs with disease status, and machine learning. Points the paper makes about the study in general: Presence/absence analyses assumed roughly uniform sequencing depth across donors, an assumption that may not hold. An earlier analysis of some 560 of the donors showed that most TCR beta V segments appeared in productive rearrangements either about 87% or about 30% of the time, which broadly matched IMGT annotations. In a later analysis, HLA-associated TCR beta chains showed more clonal expansion and lower generation probabilities than non-associated chains that were equally common. A cluster of highly shared sequence variants was judged likely to be a technical artifact of the sequencing pipeline. This cohort had only TCR beta chains sequenced, and the lack of alpha or paired-chain data limited which features could be detected. While some public TCRs were present in many individuals, most TCR sequences turned up only very rarely across donors. In a later analysis, several top co-occurrence clusters were reported to appear linked to parvovirus B19, influenza, CMV and Epstein-Barr virus. Some 15 rarely observed V segments, including chromosome 9 orphons, were excluded from the earlier analysis of almost 600 of the donors because counts were too low. Assigning TCR associations to individual alleles was difficult when HLA alleles, especially DR and DQ, strongly co-occurred. V-gene and J-gene trimming of TCR beta chains was associated with a missense DCLRE1C variant in a later genetic analysis, and the association was replicated in an independent cohort. A later analysis found that TCR association rates varied across HLA loci, with DRB1 alleles showing the most associated TCRs and HLA-C alleles the fewest. The only immune exposure information available for the cohort was CMV serostatus. The authors suggested that the approach could potentially be generalized to other disease states and immunological phenotypes. HLA typing was unavailable for some donors at each locus, so association tests used only the typed subset. A later analysis found that most CMV-associated TCR beta chains appeared HLA-restricted, with HLA associations seemingly driven largely by CMV exposure. A later genetic analysis reported fewer N-insertions in productive TCRs among donors in an Asian-associated ancestry cluster than the approximately 670-donor mean. A few of the identified cytomegalovirus-associated TCR beta chains were confirmed in vitro to be specific for cytomegalovirus antigens. Linkage disequilibrium might explain the correlated functional status among segregating V segments, but an unknown experimental factor could not be excluded. A further reported finding was that TCR beta sequences accurately predicted the HLA-A and HLA-B alleles for most subjects in the first cohort. The study listed 150 to 200 TCR beta chains as associated with cytomegalovirus. At a false discovery rate of 0.05, a later analysis linked approximately 18,000 TCR beta sequences to specific HLA alleles. The 87-base-pair reads could not distinguish some IMGT-functional V segments, including TRBV6-2 and TRBV6-3, so those segments were excluded. In both the original and validation cohorts, the classifier was reported to diagnose cytomegalovirus status with high specificity and sensitivity.

The cohort was made up of 500 to 800 healthy bone marrow donors. At the time of sampling, every cohort member was nominally healthy, though immune exposures that went unrecorded were likely present. The donor tested CMV seropositive and was one of the 289 seropositive cohort members. A peripheral blood sample was collected from each donor, and TCR beta sequencing was performed on peripheral blood mononuclear cells. The Qiagen DNeasy Blood Extraction Kit was used to extract genomic DNA from the blood cell samples. The library relied on the immunoSEQ multiplex PCR assay. The multiplex PCR relied on a mix of 60 forward primers for TCR Vbeta segments and 13 reverse primers for TCR Jbeta segments. A multiplex PCR assay on genomic DNA amplified the CDR3 region of rearranged TCR beta genes. The Illumina HiSeq System was used to sequence the amplified TCR beta libraries as 87-base-pair reads. The original methods were these. A later analysis tallied roughly 78 million unique TCR beta chains across the 600 to 700 repertoires, and some 12 million of those chains were shared by two or more donors. Raw reads were error-corrected and collapsed into unique sequences by a nearest-neighbor algorithm in which closely related sequences were merged to remove PCR and sequencing errors. To assign V, D and J gene segments, CDR3 sequences were aligned to IMGT reference sequences. Each retained sequence needed at least a six-nucleotide match to both a V gene segment and a J gene segment. A rearrangement was called productive if the CDR3 had no stop codons and remained in frame with V and J, and every other rearrangement was called non-productive. Following IMGT convention, CDR3 was defined as the stretch from the second conserved V-encoded cysteine up to the conserved J-encoded phenylalanine. Sequences without an unambiguous match to a single V gene segment were excluded from the earlier analysis of approximately 560 of the donors. An earlier analysis of fewer than 650 of the donors classified V segments as functional when productive rearrangements were above 56.7% and as segregating when the standard deviation between donors was above 5%. A statistical classification framework was built to diagnose cytomegalovirus status from the catalog of TCR beta chain sequences. In a later analysis, V and J genes were assigned by comparing TCR nucleotide sequences against IMGT/GENE-DB human TR gene sequences. A later analysis assigned CDR3 sequences and most-parsimonious VDJ recombination scenarios with the TCRdist pipeline. In a later analysis, every TCR beta chain was defined by the combination of its CDR3 amino acid sequence and its V-gene family, and reads without a unique V-gene family were dropped. In a later analysis, 550 to 650 highly shared, low-generation-probability nucleotide sequences were removed to address suspected cross-contamination and a sequencing artifact. For each public chain, a later analysis derived a clonal expansion index from normalized ranks of inferred template counts within each repertoire. Generation probabilities in a later analysis came from a VDJ recombination model fitted to out-of-frame rearrangements, and those results were checked against IGoR. In a later analysis, TCR-TCR, TCR-HLA and TCR-CMV co-occurrence was scored with hypergeometric tests, and a repertoire-size bias correction was applied to TCR pairs. In a later analysis, false discovery rates were estimated by permuting HLA or CMV assignments 20 times. In a later analysis, co-occurring TCRs were grouped using DBSCAN, with TCRdist sequence similarity added in when clustering inside HLA-allele-positive subsets. Co-occurrence clustering excluded repertoires with fewer than 30,000 or more than 120,000 public chains, plus five with anomalous nucleotide sharing. The source is immuneACCESS, and TCRdb retained only in-frame sequences with V and J called. Part of the clones is not carried over; for the studies checked, unresolved V genes explain less than half of this, and the remainder is unexplained. V, J and clone size reflect that table, while D and trimming were determined from the DNA. The sample table shows 100,000 or so clones, and around 76% are seen once. The ten most abundant clones make up over 3.5% of the sample.

This sequence was found in a woman in her forties or fifties in good health and CMV-seropositive. Sequenced: PBMCs. The chain employs TRBV7-9 and TRBJ2-5; TRBD2 could be the D gene, as 7 bases match. CDR3 reads: CASSLRGGETQYF. The nucleotide sequence is TGTGCCAGCAGCCTGAGGGGGGGGGAGACCCAGTACTTC.